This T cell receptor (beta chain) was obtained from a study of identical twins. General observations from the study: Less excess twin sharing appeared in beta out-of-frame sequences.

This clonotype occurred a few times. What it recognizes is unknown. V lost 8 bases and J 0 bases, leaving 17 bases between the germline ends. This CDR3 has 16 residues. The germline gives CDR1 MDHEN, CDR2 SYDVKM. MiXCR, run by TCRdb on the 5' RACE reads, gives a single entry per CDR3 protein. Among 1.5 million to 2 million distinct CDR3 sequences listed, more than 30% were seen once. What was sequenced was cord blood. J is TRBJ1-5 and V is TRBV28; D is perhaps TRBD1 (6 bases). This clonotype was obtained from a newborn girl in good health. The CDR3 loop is CASFGGTTYSNQPQHF. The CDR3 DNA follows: TGTGCCAGCTTTGGGGGGACAACCTATAGCAATCAGCCCCAGCATTTT.